This T cell receptor beta chain was sequenced during a study of T cell responses to AZD1222 COVID-19 vaccine. The protocol was immunoSEQ multiplex PCR, while the TCRdb copy is restricted to in-frame clones and leaves out a portion. The sample includes about 72,000 clones, 89% of them seen just once. V was shortened by 1 base and J by 0 bases, with 10 bases between the two germline ends. The CDR3 has 16 amino acids. Germline V gene lookup returns CDR1 MDHEN and CDR2 SYDVKM. Material: peripheral blood, obtained 28 days after the second AZD1222 dose. The chain couples TRBV28 to TRBJ1-3; no clear D gene. This sequence was found in an adult who received the AZD1222 COVID-19 vaccine. The CDR3 DNA follows: TGTGCCAGCAGTTTATCCGGACGGAGCTCTGGAAACACCATATATTTT. It yields the protein CASSLSGRSSGNTIYF. Full variable domain (rest looked up from reference TRBV28 and TRBJ1-3): DVKVTQSSRYLVKRTGEKVFLECVQDMDHENMFWYRQDPGLGLRLIYFSYDVKMKEKGDIPEGYSVSREKKERFSLILESASTNQTSMYLCASSLSGRSSGNTIYFGEGSWLTVV.